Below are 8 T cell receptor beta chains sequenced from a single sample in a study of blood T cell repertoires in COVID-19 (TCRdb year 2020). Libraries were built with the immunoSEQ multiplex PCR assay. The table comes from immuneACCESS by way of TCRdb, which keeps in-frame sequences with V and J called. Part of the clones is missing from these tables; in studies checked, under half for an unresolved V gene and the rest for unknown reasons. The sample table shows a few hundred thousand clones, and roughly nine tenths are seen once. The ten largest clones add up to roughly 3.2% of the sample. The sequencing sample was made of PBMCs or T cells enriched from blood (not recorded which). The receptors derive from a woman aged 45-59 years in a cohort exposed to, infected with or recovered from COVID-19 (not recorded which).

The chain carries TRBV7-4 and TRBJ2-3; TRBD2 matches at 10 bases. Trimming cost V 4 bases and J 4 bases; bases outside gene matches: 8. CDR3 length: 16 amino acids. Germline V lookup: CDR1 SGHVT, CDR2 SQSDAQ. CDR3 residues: CASSCPLAGESDTQYF. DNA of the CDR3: TGTGCCAGCAGCTGCCCCCTAGCGGGGGAGTCAGATACGCAGTATTTT.

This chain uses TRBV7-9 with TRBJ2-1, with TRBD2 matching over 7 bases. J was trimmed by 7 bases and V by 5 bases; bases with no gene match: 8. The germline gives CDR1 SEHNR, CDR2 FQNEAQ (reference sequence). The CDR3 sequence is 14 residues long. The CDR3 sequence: CASSPPGTMNEQFF. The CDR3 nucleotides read TGTGCCAGCAGCCCCCCAGGGACTATGAATGAGCAGTTCTTC.

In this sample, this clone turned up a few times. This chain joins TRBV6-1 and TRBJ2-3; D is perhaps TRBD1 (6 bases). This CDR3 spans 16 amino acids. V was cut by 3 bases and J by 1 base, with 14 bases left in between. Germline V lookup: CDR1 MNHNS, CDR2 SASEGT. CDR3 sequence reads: CASSEGFEGGTDTQYF. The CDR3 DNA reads TGTGCCAGCAGTGAGGGTTTTGAGGGGGGCACAGATACGCAGTATTTT.

The DNA of the CDR3 is TGTGCCAGCAGTTATGGGACAGGGAATCAGCCCCAGCATTTT. It encodes CASSYGTGNQPQHF. The rearrangement links TRBV6-6 to TRBJ1-5; 9 nucleotides line up with TRBD1. Germline CDR1 is MNHNY and CDR2 is SVGAGI (reference sequence). V dropped 3 bases and J dropped 4; count of bases not matched to a gene: 1. This CDR3 region has 14 residues.

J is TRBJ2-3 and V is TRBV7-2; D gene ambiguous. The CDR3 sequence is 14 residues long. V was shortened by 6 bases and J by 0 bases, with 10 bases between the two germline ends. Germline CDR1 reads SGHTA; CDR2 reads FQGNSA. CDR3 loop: CASRRNYSTDTQYF. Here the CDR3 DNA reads TGTGCCAGCAGGCGCAACTATAGCACAGATACGCAGTATTTT.

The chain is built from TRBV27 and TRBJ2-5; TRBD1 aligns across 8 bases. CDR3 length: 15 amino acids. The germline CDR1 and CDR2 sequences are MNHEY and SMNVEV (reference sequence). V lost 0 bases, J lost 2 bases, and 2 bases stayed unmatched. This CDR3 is CASSLSTGVQETQYF. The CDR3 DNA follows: TGTGCCAGCAGTTTATCGACAGGGGTTCAAGAGACCCAGTACTTC.

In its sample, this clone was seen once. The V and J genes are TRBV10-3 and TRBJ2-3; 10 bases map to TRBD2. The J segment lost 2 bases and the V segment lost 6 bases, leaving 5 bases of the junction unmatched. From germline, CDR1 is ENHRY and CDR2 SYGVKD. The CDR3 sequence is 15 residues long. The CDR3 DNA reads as TGTGCCATCAGACGAGCGGGGGGGCCCACAGATACGCAGTATTTT. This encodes CAIRRAGGPTDTQYF.

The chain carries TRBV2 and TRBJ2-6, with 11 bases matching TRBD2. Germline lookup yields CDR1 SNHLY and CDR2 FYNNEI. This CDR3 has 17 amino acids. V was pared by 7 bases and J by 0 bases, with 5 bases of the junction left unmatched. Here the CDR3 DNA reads TGTGCCAGCACAACTAGCGGGGGAGCCTCTGGGGCCAACGTCCTGACTTTC. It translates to CASTTSGGASGANVLTF.